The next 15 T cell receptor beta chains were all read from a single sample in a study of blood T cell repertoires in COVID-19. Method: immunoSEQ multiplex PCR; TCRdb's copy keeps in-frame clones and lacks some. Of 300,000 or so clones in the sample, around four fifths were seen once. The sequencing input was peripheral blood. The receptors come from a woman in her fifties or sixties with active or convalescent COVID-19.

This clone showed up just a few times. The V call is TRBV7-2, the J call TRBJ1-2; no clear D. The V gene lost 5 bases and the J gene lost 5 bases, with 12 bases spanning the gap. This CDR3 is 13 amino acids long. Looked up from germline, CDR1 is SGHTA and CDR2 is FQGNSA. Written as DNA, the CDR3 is TGTGCCAGCAGCCCACGCGGAACGTATGGCTACACCTTC. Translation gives CASSPRGTYGYTF.

This CDR3 reads CASRDTGGGNTIYF. In DNA form, the CDR3 reads TGTGCCAGCAGGGACACAGGGGGAGGAAACACCATATATTTT. The rearrangement uses TRBV6-5 and TRBJ1-3; 8 bases are a match to TRBD1. Germline CDR1 is MNHEY and CDR2 is SVGAGI. The CDR3 runs to 14 residues. Germline trimming cut 6 bases from V and 4 bases from J; bases unmatched to any gene: 5.

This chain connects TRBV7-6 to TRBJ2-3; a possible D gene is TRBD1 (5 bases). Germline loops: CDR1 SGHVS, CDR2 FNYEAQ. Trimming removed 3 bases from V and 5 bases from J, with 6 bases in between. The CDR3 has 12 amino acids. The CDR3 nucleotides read TGTGCCAGCAGCTTCGGACAAGATACGCAGTATTTT. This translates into CASSFGQDTQYF.

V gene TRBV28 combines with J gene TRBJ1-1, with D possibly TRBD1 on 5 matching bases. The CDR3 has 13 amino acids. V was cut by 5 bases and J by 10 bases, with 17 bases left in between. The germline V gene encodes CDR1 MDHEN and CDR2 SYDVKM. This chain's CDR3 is CASSPSPGRAAFF. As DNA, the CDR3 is TGTGCCAGCAGTCCATCGCCCGGCAGGGCAGCTTTCTTT.

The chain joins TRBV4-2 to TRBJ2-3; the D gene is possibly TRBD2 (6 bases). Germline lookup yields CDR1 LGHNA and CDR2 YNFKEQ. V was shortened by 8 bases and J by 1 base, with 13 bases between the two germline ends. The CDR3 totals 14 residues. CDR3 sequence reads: CASRLDIGTDTQYF. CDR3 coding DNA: TGTGCCAGCCGACTAGATATAGGCACAGATACGCAGTATTTT.

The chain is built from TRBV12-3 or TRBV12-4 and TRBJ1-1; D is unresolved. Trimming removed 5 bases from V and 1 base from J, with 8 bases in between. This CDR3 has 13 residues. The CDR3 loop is CASSRKRNTEAFF. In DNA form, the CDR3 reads TGTGCCAGCAGTCGAAAGAGGAACACTGAAGCTTTCTTT.

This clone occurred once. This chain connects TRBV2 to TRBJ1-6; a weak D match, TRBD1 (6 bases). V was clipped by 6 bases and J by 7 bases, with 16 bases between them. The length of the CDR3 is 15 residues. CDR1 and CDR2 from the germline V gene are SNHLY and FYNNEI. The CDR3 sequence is CASRHRDTVNSPLHF. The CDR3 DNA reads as TGTGCCAGCAGACACCGGGACACCGTAAATTCACCCCTCCACTTT.

The CDR3 spells CASSPRLALRTDTQYF. The CDR3 DNA reads TGTGCCAGCAGCCCTCGCCTAGCCCTCCGCACAGATACGCAGTATTTT. V usage is TRBV11-2 and J usage is TRBJ2-3; D possibly corresponds to TRBD2 (5 bases). Germline V gene sequence: CDR1 SGHAT, CDR2 FQNNGV. V was trimmed by 5 bases and J by 1 base, leaving 16 bases between them. CDR3 size: 16 residues.

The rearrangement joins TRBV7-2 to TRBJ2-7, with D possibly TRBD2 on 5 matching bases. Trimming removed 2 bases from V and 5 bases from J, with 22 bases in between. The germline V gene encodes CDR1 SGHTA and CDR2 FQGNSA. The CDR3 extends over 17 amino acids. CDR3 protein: CASSLQSGASGSNEQYF. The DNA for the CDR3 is TGTGCCAGCAGCTTACAATCCGGTGCAAGTGGGAGTAACGAGCAGTACTTC.

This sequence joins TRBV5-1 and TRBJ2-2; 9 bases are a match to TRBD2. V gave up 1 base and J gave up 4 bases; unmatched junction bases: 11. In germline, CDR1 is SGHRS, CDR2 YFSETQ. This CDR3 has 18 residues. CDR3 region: CASSLSASGKLGTGELFF. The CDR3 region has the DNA TGCGCCAGCAGCTTGTCGGCTAGCGGGAAACTGGGCACCGGGGAGCTGTTTTTT.

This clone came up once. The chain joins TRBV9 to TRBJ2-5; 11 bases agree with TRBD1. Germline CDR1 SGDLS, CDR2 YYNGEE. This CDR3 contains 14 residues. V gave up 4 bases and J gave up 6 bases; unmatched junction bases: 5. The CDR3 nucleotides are TGTGCCAGCAGCCAGGGACAGGGGGAAAAGACCCAGTACTTC. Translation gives CASSQGQGEKTQYF.

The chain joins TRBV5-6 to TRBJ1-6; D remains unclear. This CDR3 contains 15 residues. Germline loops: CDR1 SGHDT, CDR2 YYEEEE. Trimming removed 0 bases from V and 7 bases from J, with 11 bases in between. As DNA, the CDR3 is TGTGCCAGCAGCTTGGGGCCAAACTACAATTCACCCCTCCACTTT. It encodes CASSLGPNYNSPLHF.

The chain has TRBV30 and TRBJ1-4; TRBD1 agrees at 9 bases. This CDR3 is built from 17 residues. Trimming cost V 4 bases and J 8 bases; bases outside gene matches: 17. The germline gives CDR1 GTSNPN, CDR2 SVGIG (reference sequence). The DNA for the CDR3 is TGTGCCTGGACCCCTCCAGGTCGGGGACAGGGTGGGGAAAAACTGTTTTTT. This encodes CAWTPPGRGQGGEKLFF.

The CDR3 DNA sequence: TGTGCCACCAGTGATACCCAGGGGGCAGGGTATGGCTACACCTTC. Protein: CATSDTQGAGYGYTF. This chain links TRBV24-1 with TRBJ1-2, with 8 nucleotides matching TRBD1. Trimming took 3 bases from V and 5 from J; bases not matched to a gene: 7. The CDR3 is 15 residues long. From germline, CDR1 is KGHDR and CDR2 SFDVKD.

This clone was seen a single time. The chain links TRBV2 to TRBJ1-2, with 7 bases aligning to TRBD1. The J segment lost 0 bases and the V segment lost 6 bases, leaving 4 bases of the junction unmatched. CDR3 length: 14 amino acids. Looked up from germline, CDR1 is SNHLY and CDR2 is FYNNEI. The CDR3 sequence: CASRQGIANYGYTF. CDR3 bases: TGTGCCAGCAGACAGGGGATTGCTAACTATGGCTACACCTTC.